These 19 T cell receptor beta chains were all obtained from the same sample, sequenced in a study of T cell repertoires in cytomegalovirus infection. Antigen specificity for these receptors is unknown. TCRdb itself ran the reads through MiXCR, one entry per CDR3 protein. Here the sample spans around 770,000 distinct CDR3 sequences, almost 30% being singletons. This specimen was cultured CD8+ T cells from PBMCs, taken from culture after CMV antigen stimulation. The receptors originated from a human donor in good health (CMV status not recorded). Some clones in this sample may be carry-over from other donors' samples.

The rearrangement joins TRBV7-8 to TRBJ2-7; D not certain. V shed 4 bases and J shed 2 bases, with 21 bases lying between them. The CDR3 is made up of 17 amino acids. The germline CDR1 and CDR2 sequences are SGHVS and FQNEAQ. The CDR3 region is CASSSFPRHVRTYEQYF. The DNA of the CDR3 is TGTGCCAGCAGCTCCTTTCCCAGACACGTACGTACCTACGAGCAGTACTTC.

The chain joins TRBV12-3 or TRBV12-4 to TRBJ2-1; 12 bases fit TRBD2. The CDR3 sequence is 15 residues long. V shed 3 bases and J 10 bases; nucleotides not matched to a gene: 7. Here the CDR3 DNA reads TGTGCCAGCAGTTTTTGGCTAGCGGGGGGGCGGGAGCAGTTCTTC. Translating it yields CASSFWLAGGREQFF.

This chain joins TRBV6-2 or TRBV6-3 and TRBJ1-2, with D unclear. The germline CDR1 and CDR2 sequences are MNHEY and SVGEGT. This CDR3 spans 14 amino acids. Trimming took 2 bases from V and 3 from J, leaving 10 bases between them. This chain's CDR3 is CASSYKGTYYGYTF. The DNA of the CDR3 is TGTGCCAGCAGTTACAAAGGCACCTACTATGGCTACACCTTC.

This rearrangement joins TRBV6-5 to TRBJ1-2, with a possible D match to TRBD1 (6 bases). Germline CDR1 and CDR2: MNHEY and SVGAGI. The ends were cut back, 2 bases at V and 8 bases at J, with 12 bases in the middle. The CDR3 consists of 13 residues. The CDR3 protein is CASSYTGARGYTF. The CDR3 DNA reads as TGTGCCAGCAGTTACACGGGGGCACGGGGCTACACCTTC.

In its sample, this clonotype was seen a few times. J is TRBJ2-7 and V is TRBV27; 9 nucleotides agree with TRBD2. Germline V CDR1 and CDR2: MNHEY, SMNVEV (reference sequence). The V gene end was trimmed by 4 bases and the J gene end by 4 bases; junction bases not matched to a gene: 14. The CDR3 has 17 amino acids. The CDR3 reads CASSSGSGGLGVYEQYV. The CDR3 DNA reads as TGTGCCAGCAGTTCGGGGAGCGGGGGGCTAGGGGTTTACGAGCAGTACGTC.

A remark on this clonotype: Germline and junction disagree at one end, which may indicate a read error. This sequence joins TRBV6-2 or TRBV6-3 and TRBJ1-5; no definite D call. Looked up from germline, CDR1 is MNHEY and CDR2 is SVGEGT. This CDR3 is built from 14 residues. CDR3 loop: CASSEGYSIQPQHF. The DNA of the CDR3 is TGTGCCAGCAGTGAAGGGTATAGCATTCAGCCCCAGCATTTT.

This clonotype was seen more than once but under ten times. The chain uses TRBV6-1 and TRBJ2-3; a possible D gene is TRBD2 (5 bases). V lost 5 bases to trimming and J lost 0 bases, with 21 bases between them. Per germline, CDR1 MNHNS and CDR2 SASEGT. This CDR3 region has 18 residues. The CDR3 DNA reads TGTGCCAGCAGTTCCACCCGGGCTCTAGCTGCTAGCACAGATACGCAGTATTTT. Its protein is CASSSTRALAASTDTQYF.

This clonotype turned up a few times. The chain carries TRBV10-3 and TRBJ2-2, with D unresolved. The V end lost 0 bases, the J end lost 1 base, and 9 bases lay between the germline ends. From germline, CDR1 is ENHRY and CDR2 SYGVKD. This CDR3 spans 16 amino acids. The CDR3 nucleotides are TGTGCCATCAGTGAGTCGGAAAGGATGAACACCGGGGAGCTGTTTTTT. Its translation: CAISESERMNTGELFF.

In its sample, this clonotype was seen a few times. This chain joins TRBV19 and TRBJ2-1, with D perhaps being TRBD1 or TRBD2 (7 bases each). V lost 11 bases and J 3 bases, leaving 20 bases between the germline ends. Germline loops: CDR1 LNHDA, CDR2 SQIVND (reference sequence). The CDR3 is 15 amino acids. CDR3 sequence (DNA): TGTGCCTCCTCAGGGGGGGCAGGGGGCTACAATGAGCAGTTCTTC. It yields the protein CASSGGAGGYNEQFF.

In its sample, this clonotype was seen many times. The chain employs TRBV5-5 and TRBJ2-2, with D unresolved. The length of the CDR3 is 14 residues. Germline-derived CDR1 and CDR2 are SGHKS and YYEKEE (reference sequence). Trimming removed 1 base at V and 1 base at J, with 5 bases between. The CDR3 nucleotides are TGTGCCAGCAGCTTGTTGGGGAACACCGGGGAGCTGTTTTTT. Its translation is CASSLLGNTGELFF.

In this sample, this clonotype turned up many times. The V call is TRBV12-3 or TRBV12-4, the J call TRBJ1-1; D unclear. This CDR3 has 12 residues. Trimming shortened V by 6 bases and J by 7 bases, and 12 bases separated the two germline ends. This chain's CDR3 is CASSLSGYEAFF. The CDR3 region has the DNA TGTGCCAGCAGCCTCAGTGGGTATGAAGCTTTCTTT.

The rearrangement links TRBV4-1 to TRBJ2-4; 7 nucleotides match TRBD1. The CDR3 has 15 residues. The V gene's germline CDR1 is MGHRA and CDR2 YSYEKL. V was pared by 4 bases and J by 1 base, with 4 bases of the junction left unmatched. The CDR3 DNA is TGCGCCAGCAGCCTAACAGGGGACGCCAAAAACATTCAGTACTTC. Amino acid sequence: CASSLTGDAKNIQYF.

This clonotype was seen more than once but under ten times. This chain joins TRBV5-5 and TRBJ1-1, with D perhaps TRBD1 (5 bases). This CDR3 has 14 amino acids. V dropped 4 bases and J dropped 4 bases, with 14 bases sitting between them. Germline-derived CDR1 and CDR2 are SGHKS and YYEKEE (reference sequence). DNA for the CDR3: TGTGCCAGCAGCCCATATTCCAGGGCCACTGAAGCTTTCTTT. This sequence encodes CASSPYSRATEAFF.

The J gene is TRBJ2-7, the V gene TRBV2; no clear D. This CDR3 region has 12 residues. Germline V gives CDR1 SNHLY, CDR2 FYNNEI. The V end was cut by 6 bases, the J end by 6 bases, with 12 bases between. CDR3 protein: CASSDWRSEQYV. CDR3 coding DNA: TGTGCCAGCAGCGACTGGCGCTCCGAGCAGTACGTC.

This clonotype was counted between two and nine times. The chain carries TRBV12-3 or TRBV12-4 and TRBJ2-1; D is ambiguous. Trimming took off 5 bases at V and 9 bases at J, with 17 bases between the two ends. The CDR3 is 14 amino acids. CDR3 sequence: CASSKKGLLTEQFF. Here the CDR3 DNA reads TGTGCCAGCAGTAAAAAGGGTCTTTTAACTGAGCAGTTCTTC.

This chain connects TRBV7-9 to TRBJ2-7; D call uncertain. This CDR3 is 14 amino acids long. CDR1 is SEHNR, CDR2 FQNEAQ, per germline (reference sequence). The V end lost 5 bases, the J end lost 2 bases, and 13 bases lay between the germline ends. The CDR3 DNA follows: TGTGCCAGCAGCCCCTCGGCCAAGACCTACGAGCAGTACTTC. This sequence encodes CASSPSAKTYEQYF.

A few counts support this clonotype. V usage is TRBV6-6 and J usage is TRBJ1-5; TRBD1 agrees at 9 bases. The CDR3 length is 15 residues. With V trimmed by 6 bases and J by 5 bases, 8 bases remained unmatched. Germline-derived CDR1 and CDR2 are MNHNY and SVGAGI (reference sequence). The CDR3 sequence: CASSPGTGKYQPQHF. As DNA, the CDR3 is TGTGCCAGCAGCCCCGGGACAGGGAAATATCAGCCCCAGCATTTT.

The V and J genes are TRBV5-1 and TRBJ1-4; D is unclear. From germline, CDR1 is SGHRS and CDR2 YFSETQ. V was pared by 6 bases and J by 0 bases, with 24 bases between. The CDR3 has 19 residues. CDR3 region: CASTRLGTAHPSTNEKLFF. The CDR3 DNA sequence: TGCGCCAGCACCCGATTAGGAACAGCTCACCCCTCAACTAATGAAAAACTGTTTTTT.

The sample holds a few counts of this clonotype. CDR3 in amino acids: CASSNSWNTEAFF. CDR3 DNA sequence: TGTGCCAGCAGCAACTCTTGGAACACTGAAGCTTTCTTT. The gene calls are TRBV9 and TRBJ1-1; D not certain. V was pared by 4 bases and J by 1 base, with 8 bases between. CDR3 length: 13 amino acids. The germline V gene encodes CDR1 SGDLS and CDR2 YYNGEE.